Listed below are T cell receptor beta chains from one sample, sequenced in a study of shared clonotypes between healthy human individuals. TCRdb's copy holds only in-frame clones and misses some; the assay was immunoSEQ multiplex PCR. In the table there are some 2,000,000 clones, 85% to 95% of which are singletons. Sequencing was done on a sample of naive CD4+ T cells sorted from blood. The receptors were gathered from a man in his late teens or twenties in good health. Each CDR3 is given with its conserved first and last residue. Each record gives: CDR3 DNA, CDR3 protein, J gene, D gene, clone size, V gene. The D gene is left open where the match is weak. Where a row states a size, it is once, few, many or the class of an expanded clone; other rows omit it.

TGTGCCAGCAGCGTAGGTTCGGGGGAAGGTGAGCAGTTCTTC,CASSVGSGEGEQFF,TRBJ2-1,-,-,TRBV9
TGTGCCATGTTGACATTGCCCACCTACAATGAGCAGTTCTTC,CAMLTLPTYNEQFF,TRBJ2-1,-,-,TRBV30
TGTGCCAGCAGCTCCAGGGGGCGCGGCAATCAGCCCCAGCATTTT,CASSSRGRGNQPQHF,TRBJ1-5,TRBD1,-,TRBV13
TGTGCCAGCACCCCCCGACTCCAGAACTATGGCTACACCTTC,CASTPRLQNYGYTF,TRBJ1-2,-,-,TRBV28
TGTGCCAGCAGCGTAAGCGGACTAGCGGGGGAAGAGACCCAGTACTTC,CASSVSGLAGEETQYF,TRBJ2-5,TRBD2,-,TRBV9
TGTGCCAGCAGTAGGGGACTAGCGGGGGTGGGGGAGCAGTTCTTC,CASSRGLAGVGEQFF,TRBJ2-1,TRBD2,once,TRBV6-5
TGTGCCAGCAGTCCCGAGGGGGTGTTGGCTTTCTTT,CASSPEGVLAFF,TRBJ1-1,-,-,TRBV27
TGTGCCTGGAGTGGACTAGCGGGGGCCCAGTACTTC,CAWSGLAGAQYF,TRBJ2-5,TRBD2,-,TRBV30
TGTGCCAGCTCATTGAACAGCGATCAGCCCCAGCATTTT,CASSLNSDQPQHF,TRBJ1-5,-,-,TRBV18
TGCGCCAGCAGCCAAGGGTGGGGGTCCTACAATGAGCAGTTCTTC,CASSQGWGSYNEQFF,TRBJ2-1,-,-,TRBV4-1
TGTGCCTGGAGTCCGCATACAGCAACTTACGAGCAGTACTTC,CAWSPHTATYEQYF,TRBJ2-7,-,-,TRBV30
TGTGCCAGCAGCGACCGGGACAGGGGCACAGATACGCAGTATTTT,CASSDRDRGTDTQYF,TRBJ2-3,TRBD1,-,TRBV6-4
TGTGCCAGCAGCTTCCAGACAGGGGGTGCCTACAATGAGCAGTTCTTC,CASSFQTGGAYNEQFF,TRBJ2-1,TRBD1,-,TRBV7-3
TGTGCCTGGGCGGGGGGGCAAGAGACCCAGTACTTC,CAWAGGQETQYF,TRBJ2-5,TRBD2,-,TRBV30
TGCGCCAGCAGTGAGTCGACGGGAGCGGCGAACACCGGGGAGCTGTTTTTT,CASSESTGAANTGELFF,TRBJ2-2,-,-,TRBV10-1
TGTGCCAGCAGCTTAGATCGTGAAGGCGGTATCTATGGCTACACCTTC,CASSLDREGGIYGYTF,TRBJ1-2,-,-,TRBV11-3
TGCGCCAGCAGCCCTCTTGGCGGAGCTAGTTCGAATGAGCAGTTCTTC,CASSPLGGASSNEQFF,TRBJ2-1,-,-,TRBV4-1
TGTGCCTGGACCTCGGGTTTCAATCAGCCCCAGCATTTT,CAWTSGFNQPQHF,TRBJ1-5,-,-,TRBV30
TGTGCCAGCACCGCGGGACAGACTGGCTACACCTTC,CASTAGQTGYTF,TRBJ1-2,TRBD1,-,TRBV28
TGTGCCAGCAGCTTGGGACACGGCTACGAGCAGTACTTC,CASSLGHGYEQYF,TRBJ2-7,-,-,TRBV7-2
TGTGCCTGGAGTCAGCCTTGGACAGTAAATAATTCACCCCTCCACTTT,CAWSQPWTVNNSPLHF,TRBJ1-6,-,-,TRBV30
TGTGCCAGCAGTTGGCCAGGACTAGCGGGAGGCCCGGCCTCCTACGAGCAGTACTTC,CASSWPGLAGGPASYEQYF,TRBJ2-7,TRBD2,-,TRBV28
TGTGCCATCAGTGAGTCGGAGGCCTTTTCCTACGAGCAGTACTTC,CAISESEAFSYEQYF,TRBJ2-7,-,-,TRBV10-3
TGCGCCAGCAGCTTGGGATCGGGGGACTCGGCTGGCTACACCTTC,CASSLGSGDSAGYTF,TRBJ1-2,-,-,TRBV5-1
TGTGCCAGCAGTGAAGGGTATTTGGGAGGGAATGGCTACACCTTC,CASSEGYLGGNGYTF,TRBJ1-2,-,-,TRBV2
TGTGCCAGTCGACAGGGCACTGCGAACACTGAAGCTTTCTTT,CASRQGTANTEAFF,TRBJ1-1,TRBD1,-,TRBV2
TGTGCCAGCAGTGAAGTCTGGGTTACCCCTTCCTACGAGCAGTACTTC,CASSEVWVTPSYEQYF,TRBJ2-7,-,-,TRBV6-1